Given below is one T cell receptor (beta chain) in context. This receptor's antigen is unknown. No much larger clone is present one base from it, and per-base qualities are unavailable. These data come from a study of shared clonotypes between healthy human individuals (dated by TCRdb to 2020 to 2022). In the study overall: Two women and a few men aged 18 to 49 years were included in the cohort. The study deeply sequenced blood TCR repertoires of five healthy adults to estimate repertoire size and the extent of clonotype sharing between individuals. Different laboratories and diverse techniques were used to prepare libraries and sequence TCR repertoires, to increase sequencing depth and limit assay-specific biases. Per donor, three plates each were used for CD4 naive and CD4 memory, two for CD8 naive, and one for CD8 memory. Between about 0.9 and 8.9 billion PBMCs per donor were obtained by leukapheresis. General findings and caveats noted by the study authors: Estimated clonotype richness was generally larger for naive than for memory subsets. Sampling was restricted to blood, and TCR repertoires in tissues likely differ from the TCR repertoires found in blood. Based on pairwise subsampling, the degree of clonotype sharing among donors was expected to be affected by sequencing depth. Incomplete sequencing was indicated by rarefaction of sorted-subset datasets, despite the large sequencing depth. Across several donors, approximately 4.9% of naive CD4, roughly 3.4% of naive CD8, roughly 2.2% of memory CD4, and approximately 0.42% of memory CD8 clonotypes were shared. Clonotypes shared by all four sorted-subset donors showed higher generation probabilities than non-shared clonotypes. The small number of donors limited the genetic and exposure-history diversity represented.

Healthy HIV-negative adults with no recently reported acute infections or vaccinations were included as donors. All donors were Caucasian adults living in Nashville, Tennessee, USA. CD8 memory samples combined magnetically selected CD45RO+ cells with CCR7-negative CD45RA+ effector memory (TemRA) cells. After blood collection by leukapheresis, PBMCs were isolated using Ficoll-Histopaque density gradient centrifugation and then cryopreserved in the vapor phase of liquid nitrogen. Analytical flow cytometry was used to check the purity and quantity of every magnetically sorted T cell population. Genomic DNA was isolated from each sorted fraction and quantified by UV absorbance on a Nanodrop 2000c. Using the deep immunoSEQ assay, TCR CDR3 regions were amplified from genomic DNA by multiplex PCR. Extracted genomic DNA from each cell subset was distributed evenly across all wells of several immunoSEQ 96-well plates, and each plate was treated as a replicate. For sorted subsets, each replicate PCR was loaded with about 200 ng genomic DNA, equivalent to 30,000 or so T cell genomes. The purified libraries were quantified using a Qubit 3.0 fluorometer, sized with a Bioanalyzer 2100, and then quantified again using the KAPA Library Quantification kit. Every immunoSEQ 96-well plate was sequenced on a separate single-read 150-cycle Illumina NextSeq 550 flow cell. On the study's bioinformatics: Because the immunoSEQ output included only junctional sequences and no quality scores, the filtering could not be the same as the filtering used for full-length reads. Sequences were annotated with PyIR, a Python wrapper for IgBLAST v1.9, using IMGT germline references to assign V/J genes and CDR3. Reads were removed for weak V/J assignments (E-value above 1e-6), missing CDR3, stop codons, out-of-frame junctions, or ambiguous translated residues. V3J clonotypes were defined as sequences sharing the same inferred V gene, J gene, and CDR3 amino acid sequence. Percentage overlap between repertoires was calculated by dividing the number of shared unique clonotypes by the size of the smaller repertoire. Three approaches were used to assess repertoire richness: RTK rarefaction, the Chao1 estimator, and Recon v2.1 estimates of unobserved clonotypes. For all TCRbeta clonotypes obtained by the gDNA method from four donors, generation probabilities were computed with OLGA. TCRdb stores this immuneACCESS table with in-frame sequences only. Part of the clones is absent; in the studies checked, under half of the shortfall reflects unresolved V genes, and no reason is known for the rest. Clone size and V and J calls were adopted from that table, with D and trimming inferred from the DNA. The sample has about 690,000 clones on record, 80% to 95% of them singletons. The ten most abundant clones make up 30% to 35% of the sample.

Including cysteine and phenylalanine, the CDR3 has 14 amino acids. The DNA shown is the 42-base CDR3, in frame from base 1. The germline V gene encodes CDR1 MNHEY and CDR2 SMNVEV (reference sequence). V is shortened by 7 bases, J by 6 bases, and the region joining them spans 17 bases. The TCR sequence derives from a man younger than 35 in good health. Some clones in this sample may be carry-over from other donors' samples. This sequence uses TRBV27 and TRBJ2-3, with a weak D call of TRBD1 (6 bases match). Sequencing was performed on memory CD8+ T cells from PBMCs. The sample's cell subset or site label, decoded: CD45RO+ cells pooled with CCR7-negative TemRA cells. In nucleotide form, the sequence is TGTGCCAGCACCATAACTGGGGGCTGGGATACGCAGTATTTT. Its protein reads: CASTITGGWDTQYF.